A single T cell receptor beta chain is shown here with its context. Libraries were prepared by immunoSEQ multiplex PCR; TCRdb keeps only in-frame clonotypes and omits some of them. This table has 65,000 to 85,000 clones, just over 95% appearing once. Losses at the gene ends were 0 bases for V and 7 bases for J; bases not matched to a gene: 11. The V gene's germline CDR1 is SGHRS and CDR2 YFSETQ. The CDR3 totals 16 residues. These data are taken from a study of technical replicates of blood from several donors. The chain couples TRBV5-1 to TRBJ1-1; 8 bases line up with TRBD1. The material sequenced was T cells isolated from PBMCs. The sequence was obtained from a human donor in good health. The CDR3 region has the DNA TGCGCCAGCAGCTTGGTGATAGGCAGGGGGCCGATTGAAGCTTTCTTT. This encodes CASSLVIGRGPIEAFF.